These T cell receptor beta chains were read from a single sample in a study of blood T cell repertoires in COVID-19. TCRdb's copy holds only in-frame clones and misses some; the assay was immunoSEQ multiplex PCR. The repertoire holds some 330,000 clones, with 88% as singletons. The sequenced sample consisted of peripheral blood. These receptors came from a woman aged 45-59 years with active or convalescent COVID-19. CDR3s include the opening cysteine and the closing phenylalanine or tryptophan. Each record gives: clone size, V gene, CDR3 protein. Clone sizes are given selectively: once, few, many, or a class where the clone is expanded.

abundance: -
v_gene: TRBV18
CDR3aa: CASSPSAGNTGELFF

abundance: few
v_gene: TRBV30
CDR3aa: CAWNPSGLTGTEAFF

abundance: -
v_gene: TRBV28
CDR3aa: CASSSTGGTGSYEQYF

abundance: -
v_gene: TRBV14
CDR3aa: CASSQARTGANTGELFF

abundance: -
v_gene: TRBV27
CDR3aa: CASSPTTSGSVEQYF

abundance: -
v_gene: TRBV6-6
CDR3aa: CARSVGQMNTEAFF

abundance: once
v_gene: TRBV5-5
CDR3aa: CASSLGRLYSNQPQHF

abundance: -
v_gene: TRBV7-2
CDR3aa: CASSLSTSGINTGELFF

abundance: -
v_gene: TRBV27
CDR3aa: CASRPATGGKGDTEAFF

abundance: many
v_gene: TRBV10-3
CDR3aa: CAIRGQDSDVGYGYTF

abundance: -
v_gene: TRBV28
CDR3aa: CASSLSTEYGYTF

abundance: -
v_gene: TRBV29-1
CDR3aa: CSVLYRDRGVQFF

abundance: -
v_gene: TRBV7-9
CDR3aa: CASSLVSGRGNTEAFF

abundance: -
v_gene: TRBV3-1/TRBV3-2
CDR3aa: CASSQAVTGAYEQYF

abundance: -
v_gene: TRBV6-4
CDR3aa: CASSSRSGEKLFF

abundance: -
v_gene: TRBV5-6
CDR3aa: CASSHNNIIQIRAFF

abundance: -
v_gene: TRBV27
CDR3aa: CASRPPTGHRYGYTF

abundance: -
v_gene: TRBV11-2
CDR3aa: CASSQVTGELFF

abundance: few
v_gene: TRBV11-3
CDR3aa: CASSSRQGSGANVLTF

abundance: -
v_gene: TRBV18
CDR3aa: CASSPTGTGMNTEAFF

abundance: -
v_gene: TRBV19
CDR3aa: CASATGRSYTF

abundance: -
v_gene: TRBV7-9
CDR3aa: CASSPGQIYNEKLFF

abundance: -
v_gene: TRBV14
CDR3aa: CASSQDPSLPGYTF

abundance: -
v_gene: TRBV5-8
CDR3aa: CASSLYRQGGNQPQHF